This T cell receptor beta chain is drawn from a study of T cell responses to AZD1222 COVID-19 vaccine. Samples with a second dose at about 4 or about 12 weeks were pooled together. Generated by immunoSEQ multiplex PCR, the TCRdb table keeps only in-frame clones and is missing some. The repertoire consists of more than 95,000 clones, with around nine tenths occurring once and the leading ten covering roughly 3.8%. This CDR3 region has 16 residues. General study findings and limits: Just 5 or 6 AZD1222 recipients tested seropositive at baseline. Researchers report vaccine-associated CD4 TCRs spanning spike, with dominance at 160-218 and 743-854. Clonal diversity was possibly underestimated; the donors were predominantly white British and more often female.

Concerning this clone: Its matching antigen is unknown.

Sequenced here: peripheral blood, sampled 28 days after the second AZD1222 dose. This rearrangement joins TRBV21-1 to TRBJ1-1; the table's D call of TRBD1 was not tested on the DNA. TRBV21-1 is a recognized pseudogene. The source is an adult who received the AZD1222 COVID-19 vaccine. The CDR3 is CASSKFGRVENTEAFF. CDR3 DNA: TGTGCCAGCAGCAAATTCGGCAGGGTAGAGAACACTGAAGCTTTCTTT.